The 30 T cell receptor beta chains given below trace back to one sample, sequenced in a study of neurological immune-mediated disorders. TCRdb re-analysed the 5' RACE reads in MiXCR, keeping a single row per CDR3 protein. In the table there are about 60,000 distinct CDR3 sequences, around 10% of which are singletons. Sample time point: longitudinal time-point 2. The sample taken for sequencing was PBMCs. All receptors derive from a man aged 30 to 39 in good health.

The table lists this clonotype with many counts. The chain carries TRBV29-1 and TRBJ2-7, with TRBD2 identical over 8 bases. CDR1 and CDR2 (germline): SQVTM, ANQGSEA. V was pared by 5 bases and J by 0 bases, with 3 bases of the junction left unmatched. This CDR3 region has 13 residues. CDR3 protein: CSVYSGNSYEQYF. Here the CDR3 DNA reads TGCAGCGTTTATAGCGGGAACTCCTACGAGCAGTACTTC.

This clonotype was recorded at least ten times. The J gene is TRBJ2-6, the V gene TRBV5-1, with a possible D match to TRBD1 (6 bases). Trimming pared 3 bases from V and 1 base from J, leaving 8 bases between. The CDR3 extends over 15 amino acids. Germline lookup yields CDR1 SGHRS and CDR2 YFSETQ. In DNA form, the CDR3 reads TGCGCCAGCAGCTCCAGGGGTTCTGGGGCCAACGTCCTGACTTTC. It translates to CASSSRGSGANVLTF.

This clonotype has at least ten counts. The chain uses TRBV27 and TRBJ1-6, with 9 bases matching TRBD1. The CDR3 runs 17 residues. The germline CDR1 and CDR2 sequences are MNHEY and SMNVEV (reference sequence). Trimming removed 2 bases from V and 7 bases from J; junction bases left unmatched: 9. In DNA, the CDR3 is TGTGCCAGCAGTTTACGTGGGACAGGGCTTCTGAATTCACCCCTCCACTTT. As protein: CASSLRGTGLLNSPLHF.

This clonotype was recorded many times. The V call is TRBV20-1, the J call TRBJ2-7, with 10 bases identical to TRBD1. The CDR3 has 15 residues. Looked up from germline, CDR1 is DFQATT and CDR2 is SNEGSKA (reference sequence). V lost 2 bases and J lost 6; bases outside the gene matches: 10. For the CDR3, the DNA is TGCAGTGCTAGATTGACAGGGGGCGCAAGAGGCGAGCAGTACTTC. It specifies CSARLTGGARGEQYF.

This clonotype occurred many times. The chain recombines TRBV9 with TRBJ2-7; 8 bases line up with TRBD1. V trimming: 6 bases; J trimming: 1 base; junction bases outside the gene matches: 6. The CDR3 is 14 residues long. Per the germline V gene, CDR1 is SGDLS and CDR2 is YYNGEE. The CDR3 DNA sequence: TGTGCCAGCAACCTCGGGACAGGATCCTACGAGCAGTACTTC. It translates to CASNLGTGSYEQYF.

About this clonotype: A read error may account for a junction end that differs from germline. V and J are TRBV12-3 or TRBV12-4 and TRBJ1-4; D gene uncertain. CDR3 length: 14 amino acids. CDR3: CSSSYGSGGEKLFF. CDR3 DNA: TGTTCCAGCAGTTACGGTTCAGGTGGTGAAAAACTGTTTTTT.

Concerning this clonotype: Sequence at one end of the junction differs from germline and may be a read error. The chain joins TRBV6-6 to TRBJ1-5; 8 bases fit TRBD1. Germline lookup yields CDR1 MNHNY and CDR2 SVGAGI (reference sequence). The CDR3 length is 16 residues. The CDR3 nucleotides are TGTGCCAGCAGTTACCTGGACAGGGAGTGGAATCAGCCCCAGAATTTT. Its translation is CASSYLDREWNQPQNF.

The sample holds many counts of this clonotype. The chain links TRBV5-1 to TRBJ2-5, with D maybe TRBD1 (6 bases). Trimming took 4 bases from V and 2 from J, leaving 21 bases between them. The V gene's germline CDR1 is SGHRS and CDR2 YFSETQ. The CDR3 totals 17 residues. The CDR3 sequence is CASSPGGAGAMQETQYF. The CDR3 bases are TGCGCCAGCAGCCCCGGCGGAGCAGGGGCTATGCAAGAGACCCAGTACTTC.

This clonotype was counted many times. The chain recombines TRBV5-1 with TRBJ2-7, with TRBD1 identical over 7 bases. This CDR3 is built from 15 residues. Per the germline V gene, CDR1 is SGHRS and CDR2 is YFSETQ. After removal of 4 bases from V and 6 bases from J, the junction contained 13 bases not matched to a gene. For the CDR3, the DNA is TGCGCCAGCAGCACCGACTACAGGGGCTGGTCCGAGCAGTACTTC. Translation gives CASSTDYRGWSEQYF.

This clonotype has ten or more counts. The chain couples TRBV12-3 or TRBV12-4 to TRBJ2-7, with TRBD2 matching over 8 bases. J lost 0 bases, V lost 6 bases, and 16 bases had no gene match. The CDR3 is 18 amino acids. In DNA form, the CDR3 reads TGTGCCAGCAGGGTCCTAGCGGGCCACCCCAACCGCTCCTACGAGCAGTACTTC. Translated, it gives CASRVLAGHPNRSYEQYF.

This clonotype has ten or more counts. The genes are TRBV3-1 and TRBJ1-3; no definite D call. The ends were cut back, 1 base at V and 3 bases at J, with 13 bases in the middle. The CDR3 is made up of 16 amino acids. The germline gives CDR1 LGHDT, CDR2 YNNKEL (reference sequence). The CDR3 loop reads CASSQVGSGGGNTIYF. CDR3 nucleotide sequence: TGTGCCAGCAGCCAAGTTGGATCCGGCGGTGGAAACACCATATATTTT.

This clonotype has at least ten counts. V gene TRBV28 combines with J gene TRBJ2-7, with D possibly TRBD1 on 6 matching bases. With 3 bases removed from V and 5 bases from J, the gap between germline ends came to 11 bases. The CDR3 length is 13 residues. Germline CDR1 is MDHEN and CDR2 is SYDVKM. The CDR3 here is CASSFAGDHEQYF. CDR3 coding DNA: TGTGCCAGCAGTTTCGCAGGGGACCACGAGCAGTACTTC.

Concerning this clonotype itself: This may be a read error: a much more frequent sequence differs by one nucleotide. The chain joins TRBV29-1 to TRBJ1-4; 8 bases are shared with TRBD1. V gave up 5 bases and J gave up 6 bases; unmatched junction bases: 8. The CDR3 is 14 residues long. Germline CDR1 reads SQVTM; CDR2 reads ANQGSEA. CDR3 DNA: TGCAGCGTTTTTTGGACAGGGAAAGATGAAAAACTGTTTTTT. As protein: CSVFWTGKDEKLFF.

The table lists this clonotype with a count of one. A much larger clone sits a single nucleotide away, making a read error possible. The chain couples TRBV24-1 to TRBJ2-1, with 12 bases that match TRBD2. CDR1 and CDR2 from the germline V gene are KGHDR and SFDVKD. The CDR3 loop spans 16 amino acids. The CDR3 bases are TGTGCCACCAGTGATTTGGCTAGCGGGAGGGTGGATGAGAAGTTCTTC. It is translated as CATSDLASGRVDEKFF.

The sample holds many counts of this clonotype. This CDR3 reads CASSPGGPGVYTF. The CDR3 DNA reads as TGTGCCAGCAGCCCCGGTGGGCCGGGGGTCTACACCTTC. The chain combines TRBV7-3 with TRBJ1-2; tentative D call: TRBD1 (5 bases). This CDR3 is built from 13 residues. Trimming took off 5 bases at V and 10 bases at J, with 17 bases between the two ends. Germline-derived CDR1 and CDR2 are SGHTA and FQGTGA. Variable domain in full (rest from reference TRBV7-3 and TRBJ1-2): GAGVSQTPSNKVTEKGKYVELRCDPISGHTALYWYRQSLGQGPEFLIYFQGTGAADDSGLPNDRFFAVRPEGSVSTLKIQRTERGDSAVYLCASSPGGPGVYTFGSGTRLTVV.

In its sample, this clonotype was seen many times. The chain links TRBV7-2 to TRBJ2-3; 7 positions match TRBD2. Per the germline V gene, CDR1 is SGHTA and CDR2 is FQGNSA. V lost 0 bases and J lost 1; bases outside the gene matches: 7. CDR3 length: 17 residues. CDR3 sequence: CASSLALAGVGTDTQYF. As DNA, the CDR3 is TGTGCCAGCAGCTTAGCGCTTGCGGGAGTAGGCACAGATACGCAGTATTTT.

The chain joins TRBV5-1 to TRBJ1-2, with no clear D. Trimming cost V 4 bases and J 0 bases, with 22 bases left between them. This CDR3 comprises 18 residues. CDR1 SGHRS and CDR2 YFSETQ come from the germline V gene. CDR3 bases: TGCGCCAGCAGCCTATTACCTTCTAGCGGAGCGACTAACTATGGCTACACCTTC. Its translation is CASSLLPSSGATNYGYTF.

This clonotype was recorded at least ten times. One end of the junction varies from germline; a read error may be responsible. The chain employs TRBV20-1 and TRBJ1-2; D uncertain. In germline, CDR1 is DFQATT, CDR2 SNEGSKA (reference sequence). There are 13 residues in the CDR3. As DNA, the CDR3 is TGCAGTGCTAATGTCCAATCTGGGTATGTCTACACCTTC. Translating gives CSANVQSGYVYTF.

This clonotype has ten or more counts. The chain employs TRBV20-1 and TRBJ1-1, with 7 bases identical to TRBD1. The CDR3 is made up of 15 amino acids. Germline V gene lookup returns CDR1 DFQATT and CDR2 SNEGSKA (reference sequence). The trim removed 4 bases at V and 2 bases at J, leaving 10 bases unmatched. The DNA of the CDR3 is TGCAGTGCTAACCTCCCCGGGACAGTAAACACTGAAGCTTTCTTT. It codes for CSANLPGTVNTEAFF.

At least ten counts were recorded for this clonotype. V is TRBV27 and J is TRBJ2-2; D uncertain. Germline V gives CDR1 MNHEY, CDR2 SMNVEV (reference sequence). The CDR3 loop spans 14 amino acids. V gave up 1 base and J gave up 0 bases, with 3 bases separating them. CDR3 protein: CASSLWPNTGELFF. CDR3 nucleotide sequence: TGTGCCAGCAGTTTATGGCCGAACACCGGGGAGCTGTTTTTT.

This clonotype came up many times. The chain is built from TRBV28 and TRBJ2-3; D possibly matches TRBD1 or TRBD2 (5 bases each). The CDR3 is 15 residues long. Germline values: CDR1 MDHEN, CDR2 SYDVKM. Trimming took off 6 bases at V and 2 bases at J, with 15 bases between the two ends. The CDR3 reads CASRRRDGLTDTQYF. In DNA, the CDR3 is TGTGCCAGCAGGCGCCGGGACGGCCTCACAGATACGCAGTATTTT.

In this sample, this clonotype turned up a few times. The chain combines TRBV19 with TRBJ2-2; 12 bases map to TRBD1. This CDR3 region has 15 residues. V lost 5 bases to trimming and J lost 7 bases; unmatched junction nucleotides: 5. CDR1 LNHDA and CDR2 SQIVND come from the germline V gene (reference sequence). CDR3 protein: CASSGDRGQVGELFF. The CDR3 region has the DNA TGTGCCAGTAGTGGGGACAGGGGGCAAGTCGGGGAGCTGTTTTTT.

This clonotype was seen ten or more times. The chain carries TRBV6-1 and TRBJ2-7; 10 nucleotides align to TRBD2. Per germline, CDR1 MNHNS and CDR2 SASEGT. Trimming cost V 4 bases and J 0 bases; bases outside gene matches: 3. The CDR3 spans 15 residues. The CDR3 spells CASSGTSGDSYEQYF. For the CDR3, the DNA is TGTGCCAGCAGTGGGACTAGCGGAGACTCCTACGAGCAGTACTTC.

This clonotype has a count of ten or more. The chain is built from TRBV5-8 and TRBJ2-1; 8 bases agree with TRBD2. The V segment lost 4 bases and the J segment 7 bases; nucleotides outside the gene matches: 16. The length of the CDR3 is 17 residues. Germline CDR1 and CDR2: SGHTS and YDEGEE. In DNA form, the CDR3 reads TGTGCCAGCAGCCGAGCCTACCTCAGCGGGAGTGGTAATGAGCAGTTCTTC. It specifies CASSRAYLSGSGNEQFF.

This clonotype was seen at least ten times. The V gene is TRBV20-1, the J gene TRBJ2-1; D unclear. Per the germline V gene, CDR1 is DFQATT and CDR2 is SNEGSKA (reference sequence). V was cut by 6 bases and J by 6 bases, with 12 bases left in between. The CDR3 is made up of 12 amino acids. The CDR3 spells CSAPPRFNEQFF. In nucleotides, the CDR3 is TGCAGTGCCCCACCCCGTTTCAATGAGCAGTTCTTC.

This clonotype was seen ten or more times. The chain uses TRBV12-3 or TRBV12-4 and TRBJ2-3; D unclear. The V end was cut by 3 bases, the J end by 0 bases, with 13 bases between. The CDR3 is 16 amino acids. DNA for the CDR3: TGTGCCAGCAGTTTGAGAGCTTCCTCTAGCACAGATACGCAGTATTTT. It translates to CASSLRASSSTDTQYF.

This chain joins TRBV29-1 and TRBJ1-4; no reliable D call. Germline V CDR1 and CDR2: SQVTM, ANQGSEA. V gave up 0 bases and J gave up 8 bases, with 13 bases separating them. The CDR3 runs to 14 residues. The CDR3 bases are TGCAGCGTTGAAGAGGCCCCGGGTGGAGAAAAACTGTTTTTT. Amino acid sequence: CSVEEAPGGEKLFF.

This clonotype was seen many times. The rearrangement uses TRBV11-2 and TRBJ2-5; a possible D gene is TRBD1 (5 bases). Germline-derived CDR1 and CDR2 are SGHAT and FQNNGV. The CDR3 spans 17 residues. With 5 bases removed from V and 0 bases from J, the gap between germline ends came to 19 bases. The CDR3 reads CASSTGHPGRDQETQYF. CDR3 DNA sequence: TGTGCCAGCAGCACCGGACATCCCGGCCGGGACCAAGAGACCCAGTACTTC.

This clonotype was detected many times. The rearrangement joins TRBV12-3 or TRBV12-4 to TRBJ1-1, with D unclear. Deletions cut 3 bases from V and 1 base from J, with 6 bases between. CDR3 length: 13 amino acids. The CDR3, as DNA: TGTGCCAGCAGTTTGCAAGGGAACACTGAAGCTTTCTTT. Amino acids: CASSLQGNTEAFF.

This chain uses TRBV27 with TRBJ2-5; D is possibly TRBD1 (7 bases). Germline V gene sequence: CDR1 MNHEY, CDR2 SMNVEV (reference sequence). This CDR3 is 15 amino acids long. CDR3 residues: CARSSPQGGGETQYF. CDR3 sequence (DNA): TGTGCTAGAAGTTCCCCCCAGGGGGGCGGGGAGACCCAGTACTTC.